The 23 T cell receptor beta chains below were found in one sample sequenced in a study of T cell responses to AZD1222 COVID-19 vaccine. Profiling relied on immunoSEQ multiplex PCR, and the TCRdb table lists in-frame clones only, not all of them. The sample lists over 55,000 clones, 60% to 85% seen once, with less than 4% in the top ten. Sample: peripheral blood, taken 28 days after the second AZD1222 dose. Source of these receptors: an adult who received the AZD1222 COVID-19 vaccine.

This clone was detected a few times. V is TRBV13 and J is TRBJ2-7; tentatively, D is TRBD2 (6 bases). This CDR3 has 14 amino acids. Trimming stripped 5 bases from V and 7 bases from J, with 18 bases between. Per the germline V gene, CDR1 is PRHDT and CDR2 is FYEKMQ (reference sequence). In DNA, the CDR3 is TGTGCCAGCAGCCCGTTTGGGGGGAATAGGGAGCAGTACTTC. It encodes CASSPFGGNREQYF.

This chain uses TRBV19 with TRBJ2-4; a weak D match, TRBD1 (5 bases). V lost 5 bases to trimming and J lost 8 bases, with 13 bases between them. Germline CDR1 and CDR2: LNHDA and SQIVND (reference sequence). The CDR3 runs to 13 residues. CDR3 nucleotide sequence: TGTGCCAGTAGTCCAGGGATCTGGGACATTCAGTACTTC. It specifies CASSPGIWDIQYF.

The V and J genes are TRBV6-7 and TRBJ1-2; D call uncertain. TRBV6-7 is an ORF; its function is uncertain. The CDR3 consists of 13 residues. Trimming cost V 2 bases and J 4 bases, with 8 bases left between them. The CDR3 loop reads CASSYRPPYGYTF. The CDR3, as DNA: TGTGCCAGCAGTTACAGGCCCCCCTATGGCTACACCTTC.

The V gene is TRBV7-2, the J gene TRBJ2-3; D remains ambiguous. Germline V gene lookup returns CDR1 SGHTA and CDR2 FQGNSA. The CDR3 sequence is 14 residues long. Trimming pared 5 bases from V and 0 bases from J, leaving 9 bases between. CDR3 loop: CASSAGSSTDTQYF. DNA for the CDR3: TGTGCCAGCAGCGCCGGTTCTAGCACAGATACGCAGTATTTT.

The chain links TRBV12-3 or TRBV12-4 to TRBJ1-1; D remains unclear. Trimming pared 2 bases from V and 4 bases from J, leaving 8 bases between. The CDR3 totals 13 residues. The CDR3 here is CASSLLVGTEAFF. CDR3 nucleotides: TGTGCCAGCAGTTTATTGGTGGGCACTGAAGCTTTCTTT.

Points on this clone: The junction departs from the called germline gene at one end, perhaps through a read error. The CDR3 loop is CASSQADRWSGYTF. The CDR3 DNA is TGTGCCAGCAGTCAAGCTGACCGGTGGTCAGGCTACACCTTC. J is TRBJ1-2 and V is TRBV6-1, with D hard to call. Germline CDR1 and CDR2: MNHNS and SASEGT. The CDR3 is made up of 14 amino acids.

The chain joins TRBV9 to TRBJ2-2; D tentatively reads TRBD1 or TRBD2 (5 bases each). In germline, CDR1 is SGDLS, CDR2 YYNGEE. V was shortened by 5 bases and J by 7 bases, with 15 bases between the two germline ends. This CDR3 is 14 amino acids long. The CDR3 bases are TGTGCCAGCAGTGGTGGGGCGGGCGTCGGGGAGCTGTTTTTT. As protein: CASSGGAGVGELFF.

J is TRBJ1-5 and V is TRBV6-6; 9 nucleotides match TRBD1. The CDR3 is 16 amino acids. The V gene end was trimmed by 4 bases and the J gene end by 5 bases; junction bases not matched to a gene: 9. Germline V gene data show CDR1 as MNHNY and CDR2 as SVGAGI (reference sequence). CDR3 in amino acids: CASSSTAGTGYQPQHF. The DNA for the CDR3 is TGTGCCAGCAGTTCCACCGCCGGGACAGGGTATCAGCCCCAGCATTTT.

The chain has TRBV7-2 and TRBJ1-2; 8 nucleotides match TRBD1. This CDR3 spans 14 amino acids. From germline, CDR1 is SGHTA and CDR2 FQGNSA. Trimming cost V 5 bases and J 4 bases; bases outside gene matches: 6. The CDR3 DNA sequence: TGTGCCAGCAGCACATCCGGGACAGGCTATGGCTACACCTTC. Its translation is CASSTSGTGYGYTF.

The V and J genes are TRBV5-6 and TRBJ1-2, with 8 bases fitting TRBD1. Germline lookup yields CDR1 SGHDT and CDR2 YYEEEE. The CDR3 has 15 residues. Trimming at V came to 2 bases and at J to 5 bases, leaving 8 bases not matched to a gene. The CDR3 region is CASSFGQGLAYGYTF. The CDR3 nucleotides read TGTGCCAGCAGCTTCGGACAGGGATTGGCTTATGGCTACACCTTC. Together with reference TRBV5-6 and TRBJ1-2, the CDR3 gives the full variable domain: DAGVTQSPTHLIKTRGQQVTLRCSPKSGHDTVSWYQQALGQGPQFIFQYYEEEERQRGNFPDRFSGHQFPNYSSELNVNALLLGDSALYLCASSFGQGLAYGYTFGSGTRLTVV.

The chain joins TRBV18 to TRBJ1-2; D is unresolved. This CDR3 has 13 amino acids. Germline CDR1 KGHSH, CDR2 LQKENI. Trimming removed 2 bases from V and 7 bases from J, with 11 bases in between. The CDR3 loop reads CASSPSGPRGYTF. In nucleotides, the CDR3 is TGTGCCAGCTCACCATCGGGCCCCCGTGGCTACACCTTC.

This sequence joins TRBV5-1 and TRBJ1-1, with 7 bases identical to TRBD1. This CDR3 spans 15 amino acids. The germline V gene has CDR1 SGHRS and CDR2 YFSETQ. J gave up 4 bases and V 4 bases, and 10 bases lay outside the gene matches. In DNA, the CDR3 is TGCGCCAGCAGCATTACAGGGGCTGGGGGCACTGAAGCTTTCTTT. As protein: CASSITGAGGTEAFF.

The genes are TRBV9 and TRBJ1-3; no reliable D call. Germline CDR1 reads SGDLS; CDR2 reads YYNGEE. This CDR3 region has 12 residues. V dropped 5 bases and J dropped 4 bases, with 7 bases sitting between them. CDR3 DNA sequence: TGTGCCAGCAGTCAGGTGGGAAACACCATATATTTT. As protein: CASSQVGNTIYF.

This chain links TRBV6-1 with TRBJ2-7; 12 bases align to TRBD2. Trimming at V came to 1 base and at J to 3 bases, leaving 7 bases not matched to a gene. The germline gives CDR1 MNHNS, CDR2 SASEGT. The CDR3 length is 17 residues. Here the CDR3 DNA reads TGTGCCAGCAGTGAAGTGACTAGCGGGGGTTTGGGCTACGAGCAGTACTTC. It codes for CASSEVTSGGLGYEQYF.

V and J are TRBV7-3 and TRBJ2-7, with TRBD2 matching 12 bases. CDR1 and CDR2 from the germline V gene are SGHTA and FQGTGA. The CDR3 length is 15 residues. Trimming at V came to 5 bases and at J to 2 bases, leaving 4 bases not matched to a gene. CDR3 nucleotide sequence: TGTGCCAGCAGCACTAGCGGGGGGACCCCCTACGAGCAGTACTTC. It codes for CASSTSGGTPYEQYF.

This chain joins TRBV4-1 and TRBJ2-3, with D possibly TRBD2 on 5 matching bases. V was trimmed by 0 bases and J by 5 bases, leaving 9 bases between them. The germline V gene encodes CDR1 MGHRA and CDR2 YSYEKL. The CDR3 is 14 amino acids. The CDR3 DNA is TGCGCCAGCAGCCAAGAGGAGGCCCAAGATACGCAGTATTTT. This translates into CASSQEEAQDTQYF.

This clone was detected only once. The chain carries TRBV19 and TRBJ1-5, with D perhaps TRBD1 (6 bases). The germline V gene encodes CDR1 LNHDA and CDR2 SQIVND (reference sequence). The germline V and J ends were trimmed by 5 bases and 4 bases, with 9 bases remaining between them. This CDR3 region has 13 residues. The CDR3 sequence: CASSHTGNQPQHF. CDR3 DNA sequence: TGTGCCAGTAGTCATACAGGGAATCAGCCCCAGCATTTT. Full variable domain (missing parts from reference TRBV19 and TRBJ1-5): DGGITQSPKYLFRKEGQNVTLSCEQNLNHDAMYWYRQDPGQGLRLIYYSQIVNDFQKGDIAEGYSVSREKKESFPLTVTSAQKNPTAFYLCASSHTGNQPQHFGDGTRLSIL.

This sequence joins TRBV2 and TRBJ1-5; D not certain. V lost 7 bases to trimming and J lost 5 bases, with 12 bases between them. CDR1 and CDR2 (germline): SNHLY, FYNNEI. This CDR3 has 13 residues. The CDR3 DNA is TGTGCCAGCACTCCCCTGACCGATCAGCCCCAGCATTTT. Its translation: CASTPLTDQPQHF.

The chain uses TRBV9 and TRBJ1-4; the match to TRBD1 covers 8 bases. This CDR3 is built from 16 residues. Trimming took 0 bases from V and 8 from J; bases not matched to a gene: 9. From germline, CDR1 is SGDLS and CDR2 YYNGEE. This CDR3 is CASSVGSTGAGEKLFF. Written as DNA, the CDR3 is TGTGCCAGCAGCGTAGGGTCGACAGGGGCGGGAGAAAAACTGTTTTTT.

This clone has more than one count but fewer than ten. The chain combines TRBV27 with TRBJ1-3; tentative D call: TRBD1 (6 bases). V gave up 5 bases and J gave up 3 bases, with 8 bases separating them. There are 13 residues in the CDR3. Germline-derived CDR1 and CDR2 are MNHEY and SMNVEV (reference sequence). This chain's CDR3 is CASSTGFGNTIYF. DNA of the CDR3: TGTGCCAGCAGTACAGGGTTTGGAAACACCATATATTTT.

The rearrangement links TRBV6-5 to TRBJ1-4; D is possibly TRBD1 (5 bases). The CDR3 consists of 12 residues. Germline lookup yields CDR1 MNHEY and CDR2 SVGAGI. The V end was cut by 7 bases, the J end by 7 bases, with 10 bases between. DNA for the CDR3: TGTGCCAGCAAGACGAGGGGTGAAAAACTGTTTTTT. It encodes CASKTRGEKLFF.

The gene calls are TRBV6-5 and TRBJ2-3; 7 positions match TRBD2. Looked up from germline, CDR1 is MNHEY and CDR2 is SVGAGI. CDR3 length equals 15 residues. The trim removed 6 bases at V and 8 bases at J, leaving 14 bases unmatched. DNA for the CDR3: TGTGCCAGCAGACCCCGACTAGCTGGGCCTATTACGCAGTATTTT. Protein sequence: CASRPRLAGPITQYF.

This chain joins TRBV3-1 (or the pseudogene TRBV3-2) and TRBJ1-6; possible D gene TRBD1, 5 bases. Trimming took off 8 bases at V and 0 bases at J, with 14 bases between the two ends. This CDR3 contains 16 residues. Germline V gene data show CDR1 as LGHDT and CDR2 as YNNKEL (reference sequence). CDR3: CASRWGGSSYNSPLHF. The CDR3 region has the DNA TGTGCCAGCCGCTGGGGGGGGAGCTCCTATAATTCACCCCTCCACTTT.